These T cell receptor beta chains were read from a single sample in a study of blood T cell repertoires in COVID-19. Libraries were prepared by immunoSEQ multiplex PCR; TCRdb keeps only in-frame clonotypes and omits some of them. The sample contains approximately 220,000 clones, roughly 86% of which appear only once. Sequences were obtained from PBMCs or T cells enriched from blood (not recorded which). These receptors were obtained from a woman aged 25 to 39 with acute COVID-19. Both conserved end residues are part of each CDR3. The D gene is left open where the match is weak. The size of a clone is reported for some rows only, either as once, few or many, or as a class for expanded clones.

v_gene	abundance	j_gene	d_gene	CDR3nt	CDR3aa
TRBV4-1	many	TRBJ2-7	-	TGCGCCAGCAGTCCCGACAGGATTTTGTACGAGCAGTACTTC	CASSPDRILYEQYF
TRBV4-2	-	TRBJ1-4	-	TGTGCCAGCAGCCAAGCGCCCAAGGGGGTTGATGGAAAACTGTTTTTT	CASSQAPKGVDGKLFF
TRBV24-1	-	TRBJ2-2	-	TGTGCCACCAGTGTCAGGTACACCGGGGAGCTGTTTTTT	CATSVRYTGELFF
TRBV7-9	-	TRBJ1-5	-	TGTGCCAGCAGCGCATCAGGTTCCCAGCCCCAGCATTTT	CASSASGSQPQHF
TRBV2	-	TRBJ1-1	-	TGTGCCAGCAGCTGGGGGGAGGGGAACACTGAAGCTTTCTTT	CASSWGEGNTEAFF
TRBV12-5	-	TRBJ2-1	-	TGTGCTAGTGGCCCCGACGGGAGCTCCTACAATGAGCAGTTCTTC	CASGPDGSSYNEQFF
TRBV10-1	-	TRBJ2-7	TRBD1	TGCGCCAGCAGCGGACAGGGTTTCGGCGAGCAGTACTTC	CASSGQGFGEQYF
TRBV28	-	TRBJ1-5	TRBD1	TGTGCCAGCAGCCCTGGGACAGGACGGGGTCAGCCCCAGCATTTT	CASSPGTGRGQPQHF
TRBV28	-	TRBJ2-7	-	TGTGCCAGCAGCTCCCCGAGGAGAGAGACCTACGAGCAGTACTTC	CASSSPRRETYEQYF
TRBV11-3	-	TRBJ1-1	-	TGTGCCAGCAGCCCCGGGCCCTACGGGGCTGAAGCTTTCTTT	CASSPGPYGAEAFF
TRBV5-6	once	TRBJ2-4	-	TGTGCCAGCAGCTTGAGCAGGCTTGAGGGCATTCAGTACTTC	CASSLSRLEGIQYF
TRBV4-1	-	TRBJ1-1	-	TGCGCCAGCAGCGGGGAGTCGAACACTGAAGCTTTCTTT	CASSGESNTEAFF
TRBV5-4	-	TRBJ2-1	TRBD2	TGTGCCAGCAGCTTTACTAGCGGGTTCTACAATGAGCAGTTCTTC	CASSFTSGFYNEQFF
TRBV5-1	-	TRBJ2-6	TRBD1	TGCGCCAGCAGCAATTTACAGGGGGCTGGGGCCAACGTCCTGACTTTC	CASSNLQGAGANVLTF
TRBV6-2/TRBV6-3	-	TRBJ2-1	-	TGTGCCAGCAGTTACTCGATTTTGGGGCCCTTTTTAGGGAATGAGCAGTTCTTC	CASSYSILGPFLGNEQFF
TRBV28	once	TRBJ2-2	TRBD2	TGTGCCAGCAGTTTACGGGGGGGAAAGACCGCGAACACCGGGGAGCTGTTTTTT	CASSLRGGKTANTGELFF
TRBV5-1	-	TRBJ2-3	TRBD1	TGCGCCAGCAGCTTGGTAGGGACAGGACGAACAGATACGCAGTATTTT	CASSLVGTGRTDTQYF
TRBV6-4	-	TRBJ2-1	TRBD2	TGTGCCAGCAGTGACCCTCGGGCGGGGGGACACAATGAGCAGTTCTTC	CASSDPRAGGHNEQFF
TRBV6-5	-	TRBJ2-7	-	TGTGCCAGCAGTAGAAGGACACGTGCCTCCTACGAGCAGTACTTC	CASSRRTRASYEQYF
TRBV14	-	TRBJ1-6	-	TGTGCCAGCAGCCAATCCGACACCTATAATTCACCCCTCCACTTT	CASSQSDTYNSPLHF
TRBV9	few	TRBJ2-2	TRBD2	TGTGCCAGCAGCCCCCGGGGGGGAGAAAAGGGGGAGCTGTTTTTT	CASSPRGGEKGELFF
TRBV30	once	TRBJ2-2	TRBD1	TGTGCCTTGGGACAGGGAAGAGACACCGGGGAGCTGTTTTTT	CALGQGRDTGELFF
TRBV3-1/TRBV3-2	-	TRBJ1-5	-	TGTGCCAGCAGCCAAGATTGGGCGGGCAGCTCTAGCAATCAGCCCCAGCATTTT	CASSQDWAGSSSNQPQHF
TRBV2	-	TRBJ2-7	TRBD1	TGTGCCAGCAGCGCGACACAGGGGGGTCACCACGAGCAGTACTTC	CASSATQGGHHEQYF
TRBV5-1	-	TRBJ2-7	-	TGCGCCAGCAGCACGGACTCGGCCTACGAGCAGTACTTC	CASSTDSAYEQYF
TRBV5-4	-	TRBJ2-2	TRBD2	TGTGCCAGCAGCTTGGATATCCGGGGGGACACCGGGGAGCTGTTTTTT	CASSLDIRGDTGELFF
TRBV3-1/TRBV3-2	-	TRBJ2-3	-	TGTGCCAGCAGCCAAGGGAGGGGAGGAGATACGCAGTATTTT	CASSQGRGGDTQYF
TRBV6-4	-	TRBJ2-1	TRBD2	TGTGCCAGCAGTGCCGGGGCTAGCGGGTGGTTGGGCTCCTACAATGAGCAGTTCTTC	CASSAGASGWLGSYNEQFF
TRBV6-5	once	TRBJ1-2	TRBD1	TGTGCCAGCAGTTATAGACAGGGCTATGGCTACACCTTC	CASSYRQGYGYTF
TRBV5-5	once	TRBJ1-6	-	TGTGCCAGCAGCTCCGGCCAGGGGTTGAGTAATTCACCCCTCCACTTT	CASSSGQGLSNSPLHF
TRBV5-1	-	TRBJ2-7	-	TGCGCCAGCAGCTTGATCGGGTCTTCCTACGAGCAGTACTTC	CASSLIGSSYEQYF
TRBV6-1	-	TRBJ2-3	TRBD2	TGTGCCAGCAGTGAATCGGGAGGCCGCACAGATACGCAGTATTTT	CASSESGGRTDTQYF
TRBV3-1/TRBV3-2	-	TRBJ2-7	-	TGTGCCAGCAGCCATTTAGACTACGAGCAGTACTTC	CASSHLDYEQYF
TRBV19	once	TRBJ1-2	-	TGTGCCAGTAGTATCGACAGTTACTATGGCTACACCTTC	CASSIDSYYGYTF
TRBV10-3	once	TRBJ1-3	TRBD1	TGTGCCATCAGTGGATTGCAGGGGGCGGTAAACACCATATATTTT	CAISGLQGAVNTIYF
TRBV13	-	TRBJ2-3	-	TGTGCCAGCAGCTTACATTCGGGGTACCGGACAGATACGCAGTATTTT	CASSLHSGYRTDTQYF
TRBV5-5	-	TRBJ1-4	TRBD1	TGTGCCAGCGGGCGGACAGGGGCCAATGAAAAACTGTTTTTT	CASGRTGANEKLFF
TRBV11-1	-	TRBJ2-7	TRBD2	TGTGCCAGCAGCCAATTGGGACTAGCGGTTCCCTACGAGCAGTACTTC	CASSQLGLAVPYEQYF
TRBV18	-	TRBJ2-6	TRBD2	TGTGCCAGCTCACCATTTGCGGGGGGGTTCTCTGGGGCCAACGTCCTGACTTTC	CASSPFAGGFSGANVLTF
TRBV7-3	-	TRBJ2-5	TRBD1	TGTGCCAGCAGCCCGCTAGGGACAGTGCAAGAGACCCAGTACTTC	CASSPLGTVQETQYF
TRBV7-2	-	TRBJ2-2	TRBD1	TGTGCCAGTGGCGACAGGGGCTTCGGGGAGCTGTTTTTT	CASGDRGFGELFF
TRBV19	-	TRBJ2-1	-	TGTGCCAGTAGTACAGGGAACAGCTACAATGAGCAGTTCTTC	CASSTGNSYNEQFF
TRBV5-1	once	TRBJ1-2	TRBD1	TGCGCCAGCAGCTACGAGACAGGGTTCTATGGCTACACCTTC	CASSYETGFYGYTF
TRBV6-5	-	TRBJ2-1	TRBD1	TGTGCCAGCAGTTACTGGGGACAGGGGAGGTACAATGAGCAGTTCTTC	CASSYWGQGRYNEQFF
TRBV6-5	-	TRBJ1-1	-	TGTGCCAGCATGGCCACAGCCTCGGGGACTGAAGCTTTCTTT	CASMATASGTEAFF
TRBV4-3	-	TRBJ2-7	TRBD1	TGCGCCAGCAGCCAGGACAGGTTGACAACCTACGAGCAGTACTTC	CASSQDRLTTYEQYF
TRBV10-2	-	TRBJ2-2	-	TGCGCCAGCAGTGATGTCGGGGTAAACACCGGGGAGCTGTTTTTT	CASSDVGVNTGELFF
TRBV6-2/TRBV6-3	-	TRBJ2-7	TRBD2	TGTGCCAGCAGTTACTACGCCGGAGCGGGGGGGCCGACCTACGAGCAGTACTTC	CASSYYAGAGGPTYEQYF
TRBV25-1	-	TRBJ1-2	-	TGTGCCAGCAGATCCACAGGGACGAACTATGGCTACACCTTC	CASRSTGTNYGYTF
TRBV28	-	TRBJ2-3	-	TGTGCCAGCAGTTTACTAGCGCCCACAGATACGCAGTATTTT	CASSLLAPTDTQYF
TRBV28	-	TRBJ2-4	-	TGTGCCAGCAGTTCCCCTGAGCCCTCTTCGGTAGCCAAAAACATTCAGTACTTC	CASSSPEPSSVAKNIQYF
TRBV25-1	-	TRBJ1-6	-	TGTGCCAGCACCCCGGGCGGAGGAGATTCACCCCTCCACTTT	CASTPGGGDSPLHF
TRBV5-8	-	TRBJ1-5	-	TGTGCCAGCAGCCCTCGCGGAGGGCGCCACAATCAGCCCCAGCATTTT	CASSPRGGRHNQPQHF
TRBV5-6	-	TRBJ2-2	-	TGTGCCAGCAGCGCGACAGGACTTGACACCGGGGAGCTGTTTTTT	CASSATGLDTGELFF